This T cell receptor beta chain was sequenced during a study of blood T cell repertoires in COVID-19. From germline, CDR1 is SGHAT and CDR2 FQNNGV. The V end was cut by 1 base, the J end by 1 base, with 10 bases between. This CDR3 spans 15 amino acids. TCRdb's table, derived via immunoSEQ multiplex PCR, lists solely in-frame clones and lacks some. The data show about 130,000 clones, with about 80% seen just once and approximately 8.7% held by the top ten. The origin of this receptor is a man between 40 and 49 years old with active or convalescent COVID-19. Source material: peripheral blood. V gene TRBV11-2 combines with J gene TRBJ2-5; D might be TRBD1 (6 bases). The CDR3 region has the DNA TGTGCCAGCAGCTTAGGAGACAGGTTCCAAGAGACCCAGTACTTC. This codes for CASSLGDRFQETQYF.